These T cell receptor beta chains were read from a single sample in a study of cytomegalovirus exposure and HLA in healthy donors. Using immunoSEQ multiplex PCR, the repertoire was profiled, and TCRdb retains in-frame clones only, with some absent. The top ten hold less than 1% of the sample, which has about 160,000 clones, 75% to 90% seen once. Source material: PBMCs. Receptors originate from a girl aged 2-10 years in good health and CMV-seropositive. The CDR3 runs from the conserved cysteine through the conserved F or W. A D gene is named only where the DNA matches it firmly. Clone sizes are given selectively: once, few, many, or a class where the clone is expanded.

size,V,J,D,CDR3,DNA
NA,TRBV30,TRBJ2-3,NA,CAWDRTGSADTQYF,TGTGCCTGGGACAGGACGGGGAGCGCAGATACGCAGTATTTT
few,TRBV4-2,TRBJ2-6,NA,CASSQEGVSGANVLTF,TGTGCCAGCAGCCAAGAAGGGGTTTCGGGGGCCAACGTCCTGACTTTC
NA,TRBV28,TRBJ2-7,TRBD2,CASSSGVAGVEEQYF,TGTGCCAGCAGTTCAGGAGTAGCGGGAGTGGAAGAGCAGTACTTC
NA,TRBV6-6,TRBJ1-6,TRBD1,CASKRDRGFSPLHF,TGTGCCAGCAAACGGGACAGGGGTTTTTCACCCCTCCACTTT
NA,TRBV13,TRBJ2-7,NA,CASSSQGLYEQYF,TGTGCCAGCAGCTCTCAGGGGTTATACGAGCAGTACTTC
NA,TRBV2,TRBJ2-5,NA,CASSAEETQYF,TGTGCCAGCAGTGCTGAGGAGACCCAGTACTTC
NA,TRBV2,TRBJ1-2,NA,CASSETGGPSKGYTF,TGTGCCAGCAGTGAGACGGGGGGGCCCTCTAAGGGCTACACCTTC
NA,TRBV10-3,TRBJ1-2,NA,CAISESEGRDGYTF,TGTGCCATCAGTGAGTCGGAGGGGAGGGATGGCTACACCTTC
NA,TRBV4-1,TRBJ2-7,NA,CASSQGAPRSSYEQYF,TGCGCCAGCAGCCAAGGCGCTCCTAGGAGCTCCTACGAGCAGTACTTC
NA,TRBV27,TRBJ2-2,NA,CASSFSFTGELFF,TGTGCCAGCAGTTTTAGTTTTACCGGGGAGCTGTTTTTT
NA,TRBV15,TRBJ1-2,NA,CATSRGGLGMGGYTF,TGTGCCACCAGCAGAGGGGGCCTGGGGATGGGGGGCTACACCTTC
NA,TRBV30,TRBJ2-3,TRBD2,CAWSSGLAGGPDTQYF,TGTGCCTGGAGTTCGGGACTAGCGGGAGGCCCAGATACGCAGTATTTT
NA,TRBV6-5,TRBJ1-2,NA,CASTGGGYGYTF,TGTGCCAGTACGGGGGGGGGCTATGGCTACACCTTC
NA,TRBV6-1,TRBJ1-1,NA,CASSQTGGWAEAFF,TGTGCCAGCAGCCAAACGGGGGGTTGGGCTGAAGCTTTCTTT
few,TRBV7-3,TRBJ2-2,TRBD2,CASSLRSPGLAGITGELFF,TGTGCCAGCAGCTTAAGGTCGCCGGGACTAGCGGGTATTACCGGGGAGCTGTTTTTT
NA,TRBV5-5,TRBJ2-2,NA,CASSLAGYSTGELFF,TGTGCCAGCAGCTTGGCGGGGTATAGCACCGGGGAGCTGTTTTTT
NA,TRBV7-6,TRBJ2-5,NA,CASSLGMGHRSETQYF,TGTGCCAGCAGCTTGGGCATGGGGCACAGGTCAGAGACCCAGTACTTC
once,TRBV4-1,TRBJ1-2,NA,CASSQVTGSPLYGYTF,TGCGCCAGCAGCCAAGTCACCGGGTCACCCCTTTATGGCTACACCTTC
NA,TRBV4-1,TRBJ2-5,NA,CASSHITPQETQYF,TGCGCCAGCAGCCATATTACACCCCAAGAGACCCAGTACTTC
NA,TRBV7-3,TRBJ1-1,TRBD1,CASSSEGARDTEAFF,TGTGCCAGCAGCTCTGAGGGGGCGCGAGACACTGAAGCTTTCTTT
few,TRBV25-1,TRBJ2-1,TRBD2,CASSEVAGATYNEQFF,TGTGCCAGCAGTGAAGTAGCGGGAGCGACCTACAATGAGCAGTTCTTC
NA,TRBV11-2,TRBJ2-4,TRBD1,CASSTPAQGAWNIQYF,TGTGCCAGCAGCACCCCCGCGCAGGGGGCTTGGAACATTCAGTACTTC
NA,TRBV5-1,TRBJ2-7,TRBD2,CASSRTSNYEQYF,TGCGCCAGCAGCCGGACTAGCAACTACGAGCAGTACTTC
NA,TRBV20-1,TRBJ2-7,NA,CSARWYEQYF,TGCAGTGCCCGCTGGTACGAGCAGTACTTC
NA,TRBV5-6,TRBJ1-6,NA,CASSPLVGTLYNSPLHF,TGTGCCAGCAGCCCATTGGTAGGGACTCTCTATAATTCACCCCTCCACTTT
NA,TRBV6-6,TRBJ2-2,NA,CASSPRATGELFF,TGTGCCAGCAGCCCCCGCGCAACCGGGGAGCTGTTTTTT
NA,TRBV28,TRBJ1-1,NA,CASSLIRAITEAFF,TGTGCCAGCAGTTTGATCAGGGCGATCACTGAAGCTTTCTTT
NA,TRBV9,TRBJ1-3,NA,CASSALQGAGNTIYF,TGTGCCAGCAGCGCATTACAGGGTGCTGGAAACACCATATATTTT
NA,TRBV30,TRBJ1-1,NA,CAWIGHPNTEAFF,TGTGCCTGGATCGGACACCCGAACACTGAAGCTTTCTTT
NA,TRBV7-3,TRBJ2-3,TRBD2,CASTLAGVDTQYF,TGTGCCAGCACCCTAGCGGGAGTAGATACGCAGTATTTT
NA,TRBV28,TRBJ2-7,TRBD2,CASSSGGISYEQYF,TGTGCCAGCAGTTCGGGGGGTATTTCCTACGAGCAGTACTTC
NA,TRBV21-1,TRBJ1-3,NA,CASSNGGEFGNTIYF,TGTGCCAGCAGCAATGGAGGGGAGTTCGGAAACACCATATATTTT
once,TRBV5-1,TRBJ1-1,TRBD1,CASSWGQGPTEAFF,TGCGCCAGCAGCTGGGGACAGGGGCCCACTGAAGCTTTCTTT
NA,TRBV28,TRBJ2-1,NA,CASSYRAGGFGNEQFF,TGTGCCAGCAGTTACCGAGCTGGGGGGTTTGGCAATGAGCAGTTCTTC
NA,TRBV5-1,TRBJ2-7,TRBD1,CASSPLRTGVREQYF,TGCGCCAGCAGCCCCCTCCGAACAGGGGTAAGAGAGCAGTACTTC
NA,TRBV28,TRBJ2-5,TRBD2,CASSGAGGWQETQYF,TGTGCCAGCAGTGGAGCGGGAGGGTGGCAAGAGACCCAGTACTTC